The sequence of this TCR beta chain was determined in a study of PD-1 blockade in classical Hodgkin lymphoma. Worth noting for this clone: Its specificity is unknown.

Germline lookup yields CDR1 KGHSH and CDR2 LQKENI. V lost 6 bases and J lost 6, with 18 bases in between. This CDR3 spans 14 amino acids. Each and every patient relapsed after autologous stem cell transplantation, and patients got differing brentuximab vedotin exposure. Patients showed best responses of complete response, partial response or progressive disease. Method: immunoSEQ multiplex PCR; TCRdb's copy keeps in-frame clones and lacks some. The sample includes about 61,000 clones, approximately 90% of them seen just once. Study findings and constraints: Lower baseline TCR diversity marked trial partial responders and progressors. Reports described newly diagnosed patients as having lower baseline TCR diversity than healthy donors. There was a significant rise in CD4+ TCR diversity by C4D1, with no such rise for CD8+.

The sample consisted of peripheral blood mononuclear cells (PBMCs), taken at baseline. V is TRBV18 and J is TRBJ2-7, with unresolved D. The sequence was collected from a human donor with classical Hodgkin lymphoma. The CDR3 DNA reads TGTGCCAGCTCGCTCCTGACGCACAGTTCCGAGCAGTACTTC. This gives the protein CASSLLTHSSEQYF.